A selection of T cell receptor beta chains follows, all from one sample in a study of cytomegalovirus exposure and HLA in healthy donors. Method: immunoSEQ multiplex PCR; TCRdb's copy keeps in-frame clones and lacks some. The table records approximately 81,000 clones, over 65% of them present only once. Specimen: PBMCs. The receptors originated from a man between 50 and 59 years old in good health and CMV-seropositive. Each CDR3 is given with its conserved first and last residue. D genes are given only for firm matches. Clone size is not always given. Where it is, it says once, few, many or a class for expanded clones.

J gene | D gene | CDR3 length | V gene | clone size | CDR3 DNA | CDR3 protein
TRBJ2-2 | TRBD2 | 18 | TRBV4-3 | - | TGCGCCAGCAGCCAAGATTTAGCGGGAGGCGGGAACACCGGGGAGCTGTTTTTT | CASSQDLAGGGNTGELFF
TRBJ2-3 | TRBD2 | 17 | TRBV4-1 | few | TGCGCCAGCAGCCTACTTACCCCTAGCGGCAGCACAGATACGCAGTATTTT | CASSLLTPSGSTDTQYF
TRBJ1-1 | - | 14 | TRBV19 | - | TGTGCCAGTATAATGGGGCAGGCGAACACTGAAGCTTTCTTT | CASIMGQANTEAFF
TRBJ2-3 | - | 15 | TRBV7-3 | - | TGTGCCAGCAGCTTAGGCGGGACTAGCACAGATACGCAGTATTTT | CASSLGGTSTDTQYF
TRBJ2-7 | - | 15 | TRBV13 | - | TGTGCCAGCAGCTTAGAGGGGGGGGCCTCCTACGAGCAGTACTTC | CASSLEGGASYEQYF
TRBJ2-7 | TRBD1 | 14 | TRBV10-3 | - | TGTGCCATCAGTACGGACAGGGGACCCTACGAGCAGTACTTC | CAISTDRGPYEQYF
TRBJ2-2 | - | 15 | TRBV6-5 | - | TGTGCCAGCAGTAGGGGGACTACGAACACCGGGGAGCTGTTTTTT | CASSRGTTNTGELFF
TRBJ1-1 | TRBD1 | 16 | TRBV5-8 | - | TGTGCCAGCAGTGACCCGACAGGGCCTCTTGGGACTGAAGCTTTCTTT | CASSDPTGPLGTEAFF
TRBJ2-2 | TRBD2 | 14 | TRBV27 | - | TGTGCCAGCGGGACTAGGCGGAACACCGGGGAGCTGTTTTTT | CASGTRRNTGELFF
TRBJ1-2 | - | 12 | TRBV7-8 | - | TGTGCCAGCAGCCCCGGGTCATATGGCTACACCTTC | CASSPGSYGYTF
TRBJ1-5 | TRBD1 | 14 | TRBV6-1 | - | TGTGCCAGCAGTGGACAGGGGTTCAATCAGCCCCAGCATTTT | CASSGQGFNQPQHF
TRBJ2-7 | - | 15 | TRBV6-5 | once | TGTGCCAGCAGCACCCCTCGGGGTAGCTACTACGAGCAGTACTTC | CASSTPRGSYYEQYF
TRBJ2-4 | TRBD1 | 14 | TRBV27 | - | TGTGCCAGCAGTCGCGGGACAGGGCCGTACATTCAGTACTTC | CASSRGTGPYIQYF
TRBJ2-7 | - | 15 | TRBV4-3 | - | TGCGCCAGCAGCCAAGATCAGGGAAGTCGCTACGAGCAGTACTTC | CASSQDQGSRYEQYF
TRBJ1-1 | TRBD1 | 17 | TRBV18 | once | TGTGCCAGCTCACCAATGGGAGCGGGACAGGGGGCTACTGAAGCTTTCTTT | CASSPMGAGQGATEAFF
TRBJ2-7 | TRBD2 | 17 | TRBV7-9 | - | TGTGCCAGCAGCTCTCAGATGGGACTAGCGGACTTCTACGAGCAGTACTTC | CASSSQMGLADFYEQYF
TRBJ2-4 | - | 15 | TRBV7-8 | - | TGTGCCAGCAGCTCCCAGGGCGGGACCCGCTCTCGGAAGTACTTC | CASSSQGGTRSRKYF
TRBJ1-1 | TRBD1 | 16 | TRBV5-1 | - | TGCGCCAGCAGCACAACTTGGGACAGATTGAACACTGAAGCTTTCTTT | CASSTTWDRLNTEAFF
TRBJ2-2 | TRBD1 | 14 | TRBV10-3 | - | TGTGCCATTCCGGGACAGGGGGAGACCGGGGAGCTGTTTTTT | CAIPGQGETGELFF